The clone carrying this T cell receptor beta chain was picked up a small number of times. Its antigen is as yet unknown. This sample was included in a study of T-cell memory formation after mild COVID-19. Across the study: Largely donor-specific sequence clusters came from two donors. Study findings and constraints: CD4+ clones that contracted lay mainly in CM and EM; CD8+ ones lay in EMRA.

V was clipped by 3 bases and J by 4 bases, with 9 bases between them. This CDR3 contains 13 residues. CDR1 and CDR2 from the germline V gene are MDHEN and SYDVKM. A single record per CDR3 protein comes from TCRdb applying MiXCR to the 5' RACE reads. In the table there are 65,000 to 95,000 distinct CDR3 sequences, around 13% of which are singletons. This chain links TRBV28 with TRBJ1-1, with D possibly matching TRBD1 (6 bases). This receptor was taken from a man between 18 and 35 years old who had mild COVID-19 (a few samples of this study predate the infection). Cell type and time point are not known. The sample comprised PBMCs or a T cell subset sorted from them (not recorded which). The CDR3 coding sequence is TGTGCCAGCAGTTTGGAGGGGGGCACTGAAGCTTTCTTT. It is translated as CASSLEGGTEAFF.